The sequence of this T cell receptor beta chain was determined in a study of early T cells in non-severe SARS-CoV-2 infection. Study summary: Sequencing of unsorted whole blood was done on bulk RNA, leaving chains unpaired.

Ten or more counts support this clonotype. Individual cDNA molecules carried attached unique molecular identifiers. TCRdb re-analysed the 5' RACE reads in MiXCR, keeping a single row per CDR3 protein. Of 40,000 to 45,000 distinct CDR3 sequences listed, 10% to 15% are singletons. The TCR comes from an adult who was a healthcare worker with PCR-confirmed SARS-CoV-2 infection or an uninfected control (not recorded which). Sequenced material: whole blood.

The CDR3, as DNA: TGCAGCGTTGGCCCAAGCGTGGAGACCCAGTACTTC. It translates to CSVGPSVETQYF. The genes are TRBV29-1 and TRBJ2-5; D gene uncertain. Looked up from germline, CDR1 is SQVTM and CDR2 is ANQGSEA. The CDR3 runs to 12 residues. Trimming stripped 4 bases from V and 5 bases from J, with 11 bases between.